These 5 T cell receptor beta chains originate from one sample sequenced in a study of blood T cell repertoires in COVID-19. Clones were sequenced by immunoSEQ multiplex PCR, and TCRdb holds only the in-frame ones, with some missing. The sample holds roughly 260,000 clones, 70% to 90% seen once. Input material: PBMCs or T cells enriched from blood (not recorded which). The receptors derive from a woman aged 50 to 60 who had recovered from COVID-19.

CDR3 coding DNA: TGTGCCGGACAGGGGCTAGCCAACTATGGCTACACCTTC. As protein: CAGQGLANYGYTF. This chain links TRBV2 with TRBJ1-2; 9 bases agree with TRBD1. The CDR3 spans 13 residues. Per germline, CDR1 SNHLY and CDR2 FYNNEI. V was pared by 11 bases and J by 2 bases, with 6 bases of the junction left unmatched.

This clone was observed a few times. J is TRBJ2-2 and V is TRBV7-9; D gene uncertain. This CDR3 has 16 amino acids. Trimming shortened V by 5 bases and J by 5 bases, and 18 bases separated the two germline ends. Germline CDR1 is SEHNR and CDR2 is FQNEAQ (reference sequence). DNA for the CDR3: TGTGCCAGCAGCACTTCCCGGAGTTCCCGGACCGGGGAGCTGTTTTTT. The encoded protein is CASSTSRSSRTGELFF.

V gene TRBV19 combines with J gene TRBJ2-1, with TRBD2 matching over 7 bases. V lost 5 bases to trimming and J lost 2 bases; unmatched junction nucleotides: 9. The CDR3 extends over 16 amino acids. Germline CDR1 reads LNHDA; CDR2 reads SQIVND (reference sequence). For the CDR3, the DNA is TGTGCCAGTAGTCACCGGACTAGAAGAACCTACAATGAGCAGTTCTTC. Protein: CASSHRTRRTYNEQFF.

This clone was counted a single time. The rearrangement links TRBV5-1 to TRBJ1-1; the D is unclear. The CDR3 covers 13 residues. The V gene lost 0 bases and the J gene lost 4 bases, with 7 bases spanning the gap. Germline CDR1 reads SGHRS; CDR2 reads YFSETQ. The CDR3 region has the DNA TGCGCCAGCAGCTTGGAGAGCTTCACTGAAGCTTTCTTT. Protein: CASSLESFTEAFF. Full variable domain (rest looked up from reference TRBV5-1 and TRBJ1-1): KAGVTQTPRYLIKTRGQQVTLSCSPISGHRSVSWYQQTPGQGLQFLFEYFSETQRNKGNFPGRFSGRQFSNSRSEMNVSTLELGDSALYLCASSLESFTEAFFGQGTRLTVV.

CDR3 nucleotide sequence: TGTGCCAGCAGCTCCTATGAAAAGGGGAAGGGTGAAAAACTGTTTTTT. It encodes CASSSYEKGKGEKLFF. This sequence joins TRBV7-9 and TRBJ1-4; D is possibly TRBD1 (5 bases). Germline V CDR1 and CDR2: SEHNR, FQNEAQ (reference sequence). The ends were cut back, 4 bases at V and 7 bases at J, with 19 bases in the middle. CDR3 size: 16 residues.